This T cell receptor (beta chain) comes out of a study of OX40 agonist ivuxolimab in advanced cancers. Study information: Roughly two fifths of patients had received prior checkpoint inhibitor therapy.

Generated by immunoSEQ multiplex PCR, the TCRdb table keeps only in-frame clones and is missing some. The sample has tens of thousands of clones; about nine tenths are singletons. CDR3 length: 14 residues. V was cut by 2 bases and J by 4 bases, with 11 bases left in between. CDR1 and CDR2 from the germline V gene are MNHNY and SVGAGI (reference sequence). The source was CD4+ or CD8+ T cells sorted from blood, collected in a trial of the OX40 agonist ivuxolimab. The sequence was collected from an adult with an advanced solid tumor such as melanoma, head and neck, liver or kidney cancer. V gene TRBV6-6 combines with J gene TRBJ1-2, with D hard to call. DNA of the CDR3: TGTGCCAGCAGTTACGAGGGCCCACTCTATGGCTACACCTTC. This sequence encodes CASSYEGPLYGYTF.